Sequencing of this T cell receptor (beta chain) was carried out in a study of regulatory T cells in long-lasting Graves disease. Findings and caveats of the study: Shared public clonotypes totalled around 2,900 in persistent patients, compared with about 990 in new patients. When disease was persistent, TRBV28, TRBJ1-2 and TRBJ2-5 were the favored segments.

Germline trimming cut 3 bases from V and 3 bases from J; bases unmatched to any gene: 17. The V gene's germline CDR1 is SGDLS and CDR2 YYNGEE. CDR3 size: 19 residues. As for this clonotype: Its antigen is currently unknown.

Through Arm-PCR of CDR3 regions and iRepertoire HTBI primers, TCR beta libraries were built. Original methodology: Spanning all samples, the identified segments comprised approximately 57 TRBV and about 15 TRBJ. TCRdb reprocessed the multiplex PCR reads via MiXCR and lists one record per CDR3 protein. The V and J calls shown here were made by TCRdb, not taken from the authors' results. Of fewer than 450,000 distinct CDR3 sequences in the sample, 23% were seen once. The time point was: persistent/refractory GD, antithyroid drugs over 5 years with positive TRAb. PBMC RNA was the source of the TCR library. Doctors identified Graves' disease using the American Thyroid Association guidelines.

The input for sequencing was peripheral blood mononuclear cells (PBMCs), taken when the disease was refractory, from a patient treated with antithyroid drugs. The rearrangement links TRBV9 to TRBJ2-2, with 7 bases matching TRBD1. This receptor was obtained from a female donor with Graves disease. The CDR3 protein is CASSGDRDRDSKDTGELFF. The CDR3, as DNA: TGTGCCAGCAGCGGAGACAGGGACAGAGATTCGAAAGACACCGGGGAGCTGTTTTTT.